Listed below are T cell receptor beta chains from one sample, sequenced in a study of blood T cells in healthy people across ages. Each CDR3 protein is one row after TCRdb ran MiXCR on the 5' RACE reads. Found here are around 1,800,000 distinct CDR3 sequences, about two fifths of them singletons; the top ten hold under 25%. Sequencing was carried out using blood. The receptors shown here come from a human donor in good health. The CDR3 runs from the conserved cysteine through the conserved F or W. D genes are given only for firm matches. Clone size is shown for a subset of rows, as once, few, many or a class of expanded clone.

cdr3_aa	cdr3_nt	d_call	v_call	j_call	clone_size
CASSTRSSGGNEQFF	TGTGCCAGCAGTACGCGCTCCTCAGGGGGGAATGAGCAGTTCTTC	.	TRBV6-2/TRBV6-3	TRBJ2-1	few
CSATRNLGESQPQHF	TGCAGTGCTACCCGGAACTTGGGCGAAAGTCAGCCCCAGCATTTT	.	TRBV20-1	TRBJ1-5	.
CASSLTGNSEQFF	TGCGCCAGCAGCTTGACAGGGAATAGTGAGCAGTTCTTC	.	TRBV5-1	TRBJ2-1	.
CASSGMPNPSDYTF	TGTGCCAGCAGTGGAATGCCCAACCCATCAGACTACACCTTC	.	TRBV25-1	TRBJ1-2	few
CASTPTSQADTQYF	TGTGCCAGCACCCCGACTAGTCAGGCAGATACGCAGTATTTT	.	TRBV28	TRBJ2-3	.
CASSSGAGGAVDTQYF	TGTGCCAGCAGCTCCGGGGCGGGGGGGGCTGTGGATACGCAGTATTTT	TRBD2	TRBV12-3/TRBV12-4	TRBJ2-3	few
CSASGPQGGYGYTF	TGCAGTGCTAGCGGTCCCCAAGGGGGCTATGGCTACACCTTC	.	TRBV20-1	TRBJ1-2	few
CASTSWANTGELFF	TGTGCCAGCACTTCGTGGGCTAACACCGGGGAGCTGTTTTTT	.	TRBV12-3/TRBV12-4	TRBJ2-2	.
CASRRTGENTEAFF	TGTGCCAGCAGGAGGACAGGCGAGAACACTGAAGCTTTCTTT	TRBD1	TRBV2	TRBJ1-1	few
CATSRDSGTFINYGYNF	TGTGCCACCAGCAGAGATAGTGGCACGTTTATTAACTATGGCTACAACTTC	.	TRBV15	TRBJ1-2	.
CASSSPGQGGSEQYF	TGTGCCAGCAGTTCTCCGGGACAGGGAGGGAGTGAGCAGTACTTC	TRBD1	TRBV28	TRBJ2-7	few
CASSFHQVPPYEQYF	TGTGCCAGCAGTTTTCATCAGGTTCCCCCCTACGAGCAGTACTTC	.	TRBV28	TRBJ2-7	.
CASSQSGAYYGYTF	TGCGCCAGCAGCCAATCAGGGGCTTACTATGGCTACACCTTC	.	TRBV4-3	TRBJ1-2	.
CASSLTTGLNEQFF	TGTGCCAGCAGCTTAACGACAGGACTGAATGAGCAGTTCTTC	.	TRBV7-9	TRBJ2-1	.
CASSLRDRVSYEQYF	TGTGCCAGCAGCCTCCGGGACAGGGTCTCCTACGAGCAGTACTTC	TRBD1	TRBV3-1	TRBJ2-7	few
CASSSTGTGGDGYTF	TGTGCCAGCAGTTCGACCGGGACAGGGGGCGATGGCTACACCTTC	TRBD1	TRBV6-4	TRBJ1-2	few
CASSGSGSPTYEQYF	TGCGCCAGCAGCGGATCAGGGTCCCCAACCTACGAGCAGTACTTC	.	TRBV5-1	TRBJ2-7	.
CASSRLSKDGYNEQFF	TGTGCCAGCAGCCGTCTATCAAAGGACGGATACAATGAGCAGTTCTTC	.	TRBV27	TRBJ2-1	.
CASSQMRTDTQYF	TGTGCCAGCAGCCAAATGCGAACAGATACGCAGTATTTT	.	TRBV4-2	TRBJ2-3	.
CASSRQPGTPLRGGEQFF	TGTGCCAGCAGCAGACAACCAGGGACACCACTCCGCGGGGGTGAGCAGTTCTTC	.	TRBV7-9	TRBJ2-1	.
CSAAGLENQPQHF	TGCAGCGCCGCGGGACTAGAAAATCAGCCCCAGCATTTT	.	TRBV20-1	TRBJ1-5	.
CASSPIPGTSSSYNEQFF	TGTGCCAGCAGCCCCATCCCAGGGACTTCCAGCTCCTACAATGAGCAGTTCTTC	.	TRBV6-1	TRBJ2-1	.
CASSMGTSGGRAYNEQFF	TGCGCCAGCAGCATGGGGACTAGCGGGGGAAGGGCCTACAATGAGCAGTTCTTC	TRBD2	TRBV5-1	TRBJ2-1	.
CASSQELNNEQFF	TGCGCCAGCAGCCAAGAATTAAACAATGAGCAGTTCTTC	.	TRBV4-3	TRBJ2-1	.
CASSQDVQGNEKLFF	TGCGCCAGCAGCCAAGATGTTCAGGGGAATGAAAAACTGTTTTTT	.	TRBV4-3	TRBJ1-4	.
CATSDPGNNEQFF	TGTGCCACCAGTGATCCCGGTAACAATGAGCAGTTCTTC	.	TRBV24-1	TRBJ2-1	.
CASSQGGTSGEGGQYF	TGTGCCAGCAGCCAAGGCGGGACTAGCGGGGAAGGGGGGCAGTATTTT	TRBD2	TRBV3-1	TRBJ2-3	.
CASRSTGARSYEQYF	TGTGCCAGCAGATCGACAGGGGCGAGGAGCTACGAGCAGTACTTC	TRBD1	TRBV6-2/TRBV6-3	TRBJ2-7	.
CASMNPDLPDTQYF	TGTGCCAGCATGAATCCGGACTTACCGGATACGCAGTATTTT	.	TRBV28	TRBJ2-3	.
CASSPNRAGAQHF	TGCGCCAGCAGCCCCAACCGGGCGGGAGCCCAGCATTTT	.	TRBV4-3	TRBJ1-5	.
CASSSRTGESPLHF	TGTGCCAGCAGCTCTCGGACAGGGGAATCACCCCTCCACTTT	TRBD1	TRBV7-2	TRBJ1-6	.
CASSHTGKLLTEAFF	TGCGCCAGCAGCCACACAGGGAAGCTTTTAACTGAAGCTTTCTTT	.	TRBV4-1	TRBJ1-1	.
CATSDSGGGDTGGLFF	TGTGCCACCAGTGATTCGGGGGGCGGCGACACCGGGGGGCTGTTTTTT	.	TRBV24-1	TRBJ2-2	.
CASSFCGGQYTDTQYF	TGTGCTAGCAGCTTCTGTGGGGGACAGTACACAGATACGCAGTATTTT	TRBD1	TRBV7-7	TRBJ2-3	few
CASSFPQGGGRNEQFF	TGTGCCAGCAGTTTCCCTCAGGGAGGTGGTAGGAATGAGCAGTTCTTC	.	TRBV12-3/TRBV12-4	TRBJ2-1	.
CASSSIKLQHGNEQFF	TGTGCCAGCAGCTCTATAAAACTACAACATGGCAATGAGCAGTTCTTC	.	TRBV7-9	TRBJ2-1	.
CASGSPPPTVNTEAFF	TGTGCTAGTGGCTCTCCCCCTCCGACAGTGAACACTGAAGCTTTCTTT	.	TRBV12-5	TRBJ1-1	.
CSVGVNDNEQFF	TGCAGCGTTGGAGTGAATGACAATGAGCAGTTCTTC	.	TRBV29-1	TRBJ2-1	.
CASSVQGSSTYTEAFF	TGTGCCAGCTCAGTACAGGGAAGTTCGACGTACACTGAAGCTTTCTTT	.	TRBV18	TRBJ1-1	few
CASSYPRAGLEGSSSYNEQFF	TGTGCCAGCAGCTATCCCAGGGCGGGACTAGAAGGCTCTAGCTCCTACAATGAGCAGTTCTTC	TRBD2	TRBV7-8	TRBJ2-1	.
CASSLEGDKRWDTGELFF	TGTGCCAGCAGTTTGGAAGGAGATAAGAGATGGGACACCGGGGAGCTGTTTTTT	.	TRBV9	TRBJ2-2	.
CASSFIWVGSYNEQFF	TGTGCCAGCAGTTTTATCTGGGTGGGGTCCTACAATGAGCAGTTCTTC	.	TRBV28	TRBJ2-1	once
CSARGENYGYTF	TGCAGTGCTAGAGGGGAGAACTATGGCTACACCTTC	.	TRBV20-1	TRBJ1-2	.
CSVEVTGPPQYF	TGCAGCGTTGAAGTAACAGGACCTCCGCAGTATTTT	.	TRBV29-1	TRBJ2-3	few
CASSWNTGTLNTEAFF	TGCGCCAGCAGCTGGAATACCGGGACCCTCAACACTGAAGCTTTCTTT	.	TRBV5-1	TRBJ1-1	.
CASSPRDRQPGELFF	TGTGCCAGCAGTCCCCGGGACAGACAACCCGGGGAGCTGTTTTTT	TRBD1	TRBV25-1	TRBJ2-2	.
CASSRGQGDNYEQYF	TGCGCCAGCAGCCGGGGACAGGGCGATAACTATGAGCAGTACTTC	TRBD1	TRBV4-1	TRBJ2-5	.
CASSLAYNEKLFF	TGTGCCAGCAGTTTAGCGTATAATGAAAAACTGTTTTTT	.	TRBV7-6	TRBJ1-4	.
CASSLLKDTEAFF	TGTGCCAGCAGCTTACTCAAGGACACTGAAGCTTTCTTT	.	TRBV7-3	TRBJ1-1	many
CASSLADGQNYEQYF	TGTGCCAGCAGCTTAGCGGATGGACAGAACTACGAGCAGTACTTC	.	TRBV7-6	TRBJ2-7	few
CASSLVRRGQNGGYTF	TGCGCCAGCAGCTTGGTACGAAGGGGGCAGAATGGTGGCTACACCTTC	TRBD1	TRBV5-1	TRBJ1-2	few
CSAGLMDNEQFF	TGCAGCGCCGGATTGATGGACAATGAGCAGTTCTTC	.	TRBV29-1	TRBJ2-1	.
CASSESVYEQYF	TGTGCCAGCAGTGAATCCGTGTACGAGCAGTACTTC	.	TRBV6-1	TRBJ2-7	.
CSVLPGVGQGAYEQYF	TGCAGCGTCCTCCCCGGCGTGGGACAGGGGGCCTACGAGCAGTACTTC	TRBD1	TRBV29-1	TRBJ2-7	few
CASSFLTADTQYF	TGTGCCAGCAGCTTTCTAACAGCAGATACGCAGTATTTT	.	TRBV7-2	TRBJ2-3	once
CASSPRRFETDYGYTF	TGTGCCAGCAGCCCCCGGCGGTTTGAGACGGACTATGGCTACACCTTC	.	TRBV6-6	TRBJ1-2	.
CASSHVAIFSGTGKDSPLHF	TGCGCCAGCAGCCACGTTGCCATTTTCTCGGGTACGGGTAAGGATTCACCCCTCCACTTT	.	TRBV4-3	TRBJ1-6	.